This TCR beta chain was sequenced in a study of T cell changes during pregnancy in multiple sclerosis. Sequenced by immunoSEQ multiplex PCR; TCRdb stores in-frame clones only, minus some. The repertoire holds tens of thousands of clones, with around 90% as singletons. The CDR3 is made up of 14 amino acids. V shed 7 bases, J shed 5 bases, and the junction held 6 bases outside the gene matches. CDR1 is MDHEN and CDR2 is SYDVKM in the germline V gene. The material was peripheral blood, obtained in the first trimester of pregnancy. This sequence was found in a female donor in good health, enrolled as a control in a pregnancy study. The chain is built from TRBV28 and TRBJ2-7; 12 nucleotides align to TRBD1. The CDR3 bases are TGTGCCAGCAAGGCCGGGACAGGGGGCGACGAGCAGTACTTC. Its protein is CASKAGTGGDEQYF.